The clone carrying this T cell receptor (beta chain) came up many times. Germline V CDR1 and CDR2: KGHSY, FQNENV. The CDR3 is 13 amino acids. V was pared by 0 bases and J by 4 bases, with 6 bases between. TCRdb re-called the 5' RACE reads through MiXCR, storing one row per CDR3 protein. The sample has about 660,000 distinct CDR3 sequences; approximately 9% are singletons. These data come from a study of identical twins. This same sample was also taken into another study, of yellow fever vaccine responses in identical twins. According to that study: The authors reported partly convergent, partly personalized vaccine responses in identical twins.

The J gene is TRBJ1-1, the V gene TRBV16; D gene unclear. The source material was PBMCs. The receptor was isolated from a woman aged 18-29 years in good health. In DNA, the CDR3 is TGTGCCAGCAGCCAATCTTTCAGCACTGAAGCTTTCTTT. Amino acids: CASSQSFSTEAFF.